A selection of T cell receptor beta chains follows, all from one sample in a study of cytomegalovirus exposure and HLA in healthy donors. Sequenced by immunoSEQ multiplex PCR; TCRdb stores in-frame clones only, minus some. The table lists 150,000 to 200,000 clones, 65% to 85% of them singletons. Sequences were obtained from PBMCs. These receptors were obtained from a male donor in good health and CMV-seropositive. Each CDR3 is given with its conserved first and last residue. A D gene is named only where the DNA matches it firmly. A clone size is listed for some rows: how often the clone was seen (once, few, many), or a class if it is expanded.

j_gene: TRBJ2-5; abundance: .; v_gene: TRBV28; d_gene: TRBD1; CDR3nt: TGTGCCAGCAGTTCTCGACAGGGAGAGACCCAGTACTTC; CDR3aa: CASSSRQGETQYF
j_gene: TRBJ2-1; abundance: .; v_gene: TRBV5-4; d_gene: TRBD2; CDR3nt: TGTGCCAGCAGGCAGGGGACTAGCGGGAGCTCCTACAATGAGCAGTTCTTC; CDR3aa: CASRQGTSGSSYNEQFF
j_gene: TRBJ2-7; abundance: .; v_gene: TRBV5-1; d_gene: .; CDR3nt: TGCGCCAGCAGCTTGGAAAGGGCGGGGCCGGGCGAGCAGTACTTC; CDR3aa: CASSLERAGPGEQYF
j_gene: TRBJ1-1; abundance: .; v_gene: TRBV30; d_gene: TRBD1; CDR3nt: TGTGCCTGGAGCCGGACAGGGAGCGAAAGGGCGAACACTGAAGCTTTCTTT; CDR3aa: CAWSRTGSERANTEAFF
j_gene: TRBJ2-5; abundance: .; v_gene: TRBV2; d_gene: TRBD2; CDR3nt: TGTGCCAGCAGTCAACTAGCGTTTCAAGAGACCCAGTACTTC; CDR3aa: CASSQLAFQETQYF
j_gene: TRBJ2-5; abundance: .; v_gene: TRBV30; d_gene: TRBD2; CDR3nt: TGTGCCTGGAGGCGAGCGGGAGCACAAGAGACCCAGTACTTC; CDR3aa: CAWRRAGAQETQYF
j_gene: TRBJ2-5; abundance: .; v_gene: TRBV9; d_gene: TRBD2; CDR3nt: TGTGCCAGCAGCCCTAGCGGGAGAGGGGAGACCCAGTACTTC; CDR3aa: CASSPSGRGETQYF
j_gene: TRBJ2-7; abundance: once; v_gene: TRBV4-1; d_gene: .; CDR3nt: TGCGCCAGCAGCCAAGATGTAGACAGAATTCCCTACGAGCAGTACTTC; CDR3aa: CASSQDVDRIPYEQYF
j_gene: TRBJ2-5; abundance: few; v_gene: TRBV7-9; d_gene: TRBD2; CDR3nt: TGTGCCAGCAGCCTCCCGGGACTAGCGGGAGTGGAGACCCAGTACTTC; CDR3aa: CASSLPGLAGVETQYF
j_gene: TRBJ1-4; abundance: few; v_gene: TRBV6-5; d_gene: .; CDR3nt: TGTGCCAGCAGTTACTCCGGGGGAACTAATGAAAAACTGTTTTTT; CDR3aa: CASSYSGGTNEKLFF
j_gene: TRBJ2-7; abundance: .; v_gene: TRBV7-6; d_gene: .; CDR3nt: TGTGCCAGCAGCTTTGGGGCGGCTCCATCAATATTATACGAGCAGTACTTC; CDR3aa: CASSFGAAPSILYEQYF
j_gene: TRBJ1-5; abundance: few; v_gene: TRBV28; d_gene: .; CDR3nt: TGTGCCAGCATGGGGGGAGGAAGCAATCAGCCCCAGCATTTT; CDR3aa: CASMGGGSNQPQHF
j_gene: TRBJ2-7; abundance: .; v_gene: TRBV2; d_gene: TRBD1; CDR3nt: TGTGCCAGCAGTGAGAGACAGGGCCCCTACGAGCAGTACTTC; CDR3aa: CASSERQGPYEQYF
j_gene: TRBJ2-7; abundance: .; v_gene: TRBV6-5; d_gene: TRBD1; CDR3nt: TGTGCCAGCAGTTACTCGGGACAGACAGGTTCCTACGAGCAGTACTTC; CDR3aa: CASSYSGQTGSYEQYF
j_gene: TRBJ2-1; abundance: .; v_gene: TRBV11-1; d_gene: .; CDR3nt: TGTGCCAGCAGCTTAGTCAGAAACAATGAGCAGTTCTTC; CDR3aa: CASSLVRNNEQFF
j_gene: TRBJ2-7; abundance: .; v_gene: TRBV19; d_gene: .; CDR3nt: TGTGCCAGTAGTACCTCATATCCTACTCGGGAAGGACACGAGCAGTACTTC; CDR3aa: CASSTSYPTREGHEQYF
j_gene: TRBJ2-2; abundance: .; v_gene: TRBV5-4; d_gene: .; CDR3nt: TGTGCCAGCAGCTCCATCCCGGAGACCGGGGAGCTGTTTTTT; CDR3aa: CASSSIPETGELFF
j_gene: TRBJ2-1; abundance: .; v_gene: TRBV19; d_gene: TRBD2; CDR3nt: TGTGCCAGTAGTATCGACCTAGCGGGAGGACGAGGGAGCAATGATGAGCAGTTCTTC; CDR3aa: CASSIDLAGGRGSNDEQFF
j_gene: TRBJ2-2; abundance: .; v_gene: TRBV11-3; d_gene: TRBD2; CDR3nt: TGTGCCAGCAGCTTTCGGCGGGAGAGGGGCGGGGAGCTGTTTTTT; CDR3aa: CASSFRRERGGELFF
j_gene: TRBJ1-3; abundance: .; v_gene: TRBV6-6; d_gene: TRBD1; CDR3nt: TGTGCCAGCTCGGGACAGGCCTCCATATATTTT; CDR3aa: CASSGQASIYF
j_gene: TRBJ1-1; abundance: once; v_gene: TRBV7-9; d_gene: TRBD1; CDR3nt: TGTGCCAGCAGCTTTGGGGACAGGGCGGCTGAAGCTTTCTTT; CDR3aa: CASSFGDRAAEAFF
j_gene: TRBJ2-1; abundance: .; v_gene: TRBV7-2; d_gene: TRBD2; CDR3nt: TGTGCCAGCAGCGCCGGGACTAGCGGTTACAATGAGCAGTTCTTC; CDR3aa: CASSAGTSGYNEQFF
j_gene: TRBJ2-1; abundance: .; v_gene: TRBV12-5; d_gene: .; CDR3nt: TGTGCTAGTGGTTTGTCCGGGGTTAATGAGCAGTTCTTC; CDR3aa: CASGLSGVNEQFF
j_gene: TRBJ2-5; abundance: .; v_gene: TRBV7-9; d_gene: .; CDR3nt: TGTGCCAGCAGCTTACCGGACTGGTACCAAGAGACCCAGTACTTC; CDR3aa: CASSLPDWYQETQYF
j_gene: TRBJ2-7; abundance: .; v_gene: TRBV7-8; d_gene: TRBD2; CDR3nt: TGTGCCAGCAGCGAACTAGCGGGAGCGATCCACGAGCAGTACTTC; CDR3aa: CASSELAGAIHEQYF
j_gene: TRBJ2-2; abundance: .; v_gene: TRBV5-1; d_gene: TRBD2; CDR3nt: TGCGCCAGCAGCCCGGGACTACCAAACACCGGGGAGCTGTTTTTT; CDR3aa: CASSPGLPNTGELFF
j_gene: TRBJ2-7; abundance: .; v_gene: TRBV14; d_gene: TRBD2; CDR3nt: TGTGCCAGCAGCGAACTAGCGGGAGTGTACGAGCAGTACTTC; CDR3aa: CASSELAGVYEQYF
j_gene: TRBJ2-7; abundance: .; v_gene: TRBV4-3; d_gene: .; CDR3nt: TGCGCCAGCAGCCAAGGTCCTCCGGGACTCTTTTTTTCCTACGAGCAGTACTTC; CDR3aa: CASSQGPPGLFFSYEQYF
j_gene: TRBJ2-2; abundance: .; v_gene: TRBV5-1; d_gene: .; CDR3nt: TGCGCCAGCAGCTTTTCAATGGGCCCCGGGGAGCTGTTTTTT; CDR3aa: CASSFSMGPGELFF
j_gene: TRBJ2-1; abundance: .; v_gene: TRBV5-4; d_gene: TRBD2; CDR3nt: TGTGCCAGCAGCTTCCTGGCTAGCGGTCTGGGTGAGCAGTTCTTC; CDR3aa: CASSFLASGLGEQFF
j_gene: TRBJ1-5; abundance: .; v_gene: TRBV28; d_gene: .; CDR3nt: TGTGCCAGCAGCCCTGGACAGCGCAATCAGCCCCAGCATTTT; CDR3aa: CASSPGQRNQPQHF
j_gene: TRBJ2-1; abundance: .; v_gene: TRBV18; d_gene: TRBD2; CDR3nt: TGTGCCAGCTCTCCGCGGGGACTAGCGGGGGGCGATGGGCAGTTCTTC; CDR3aa: CASSPRGLAGGDGQFF
j_gene: TRBJ1-4; abundance: .; v_gene: TRBV15; d_gene: .; CDR3nt: TGTGCCACCAGCAGAGACCAGGCAACTAATGAAAAACTGTTTTTT; CDR3aa: CATSRDQATNEKLFF
j_gene: TRBJ1-4; abundance: .; v_gene: TRBV4-2; d_gene: TRBD1; CDR3nt: TGTGCCAGCAGCCAAGACTACCGGGACAGGGGAGAAAAACTGTTTTTT; CDR3aa: CASSQDYRDRGEKLFF
j_gene: TRBJ2-6; abundance: once; v_gene: TRBV5-1; d_gene: .; CDR3nt: TGCGCCAGCAGCTTGGTGGTCAGGATAAGCTCTGGGGCCAACGTCCTGACTTTC; CDR3aa: CASSLVVRISSGANVLTF
j_gene: TRBJ2-1; abundance: .; v_gene: TRBV5-5; d_gene: TRBD2; CDR3nt: TGTGCCAGCAGCCCCTCGGGACTAGCGGGAGGAGTTGGGCAGTTCTTC; CDR3aa: CASSPSGLAGGVGQFF
j_gene: TRBJ2-1; abundance: few; v_gene: TRBV7-7; d_gene: TRBD1; CDR3nt: TGTGCTAGCAGCGCGCTCCCGACAGGGAGAGCCAATGAGCAGTTCTTC; CDR3aa: CASSALPTGRANEQFF
j_gene: TRBJ2-7; abundance: .; v_gene: TRBV5-1; d_gene: .; CDR3nt: TGCGCCAGCAGCTTGGACGGCGAGGGAAATCGGCAGTACTTC; CDR3aa: CASSLDGEGNRQYF
j_gene: TRBJ2-1; abundance: .; v_gene: TRBV4-2; d_gene: TRBD2; CDR3nt: TGTGCCAGCAGCCATGGTAGCGGGATTTCGGATGAGCAGTTCTTC; CDR3aa: CASSHGSGISDEQFF
j_gene: TRBJ1-2; abundance: .; v_gene: TRBV4-1; d_gene: .; CDR3nt: TGCGCCAGCAGCCAAGATCCGGGGAACTATGGCTACACCTTC; CDR3aa: CASSQDPGNYGYTF
j_gene: TRBJ1-5; abundance: .; v_gene: TRBV6-4; d_gene: TRBD1; CDR3nt: TGTGCCAGCAGTGCGACAGGGGACAATCAGCTCCAGCATTTT; CDR3aa: CASSATGDNQLQHF
j_gene: TRBJ1-1; abundance: once; v_gene: TRBV18; d_gene: .; CDR3nt: TGTGCCAGCTCCCGGTGGGCCGACGCCCCAGACACTGAAGCTTTCTTT; CDR3aa: CASSRWADAPDTEAFF
j_gene: TRBJ2-7; abundance: once; v_gene: TRBV5-4; d_gene: TRBD2; CDR3nt: TGTGCCAGCAGCTTGGGTCTAGCGGGGGGTTCGAACGAGCAGTACTTC; CDR3aa: CASSLGLAGGSNEQYF
j_gene: TRBJ2-5; abundance: .; v_gene: TRBV7-8; d_gene: TRBD2; CDR3nt: TGTGCCAGCAGCTCCCCCCTGGGGGTGAGCGGGGGGACCCAGTACTTC; CDR3aa: CASSSPLGVSGGTQYF
j_gene: TRBJ2-5; abundance: once; v_gene: TRBV27; d_gene: .; CDR3nt: TGTGCCAGCAGTTTACGGGGAGATCAAGAGACCCAGTACTTC; CDR3aa: CASSLRGDQETQYF
j_gene: TRBJ2-7; abundance: .; v_gene: TRBV7-9; d_gene: .; CDR3nt: TGTGCCAGCAGCTCCCCCTGGGGTATCGGGGACGAGCAGTACTTC; CDR3aa: CASSSPWGIGDEQYF
j_gene: TRBJ2-7; abundance: .; v_gene: TRBV7-9; d_gene: .; CDR3nt: TGTGCCAGCAGCTTAAGGGGCCGGCAGGGCGCCTACGAGCAGTACTTC; CDR3aa: CASSLRGRQGAYEQYF
j_gene: TRBJ2-6; abundance: once; v_gene: TRBV9; d_gene: .; CDR3nt: TGTGCCAGCAGCGTAGCCGGGAATTCTGGGGCCAACGTCCTGACTTTC; CDR3aa: CASSVAGNSGANVLTF
j_gene: TRBJ2-7; abundance: .; v_gene: TRBV29-1; d_gene: TRBD1; CDR3nt: TGCAGCGTTGAGGGACAGGGAAAAGACGAGCAGTACTTC; CDR3aa: CSVEGQGKDEQYF
j_gene: TRBJ2-5; abundance: .; v_gene: TRBV5-1; d_gene: .; CDR3nt: TGCGCCAGCAGCACAGCGCAGGGTCGGGAGACCCAGTACTTC; CDR3aa: CASSTAQGRETQYF
j_gene: TRBJ2-7; abundance: few; v_gene: TRBV9; d_gene: .; CDR3nt: TGTGCCAGCAGCACCGGGCGGGAAGCCTACGAGCAGTACTTC; CDR3aa: CASSTGREAYEQYF
j_gene: TRBJ2-7; abundance: .; v_gene: TRBV6-5; d_gene: .; CDR3nt: TGTGCCAGCAGTTACTCACAGTTCTACGAGCAGTACTTC; CDR3aa: CASSYSQFYEQYF
j_gene: TRBJ2-7; abundance: .; v_gene: TRBV9; d_gene: TRBD1; CDR3nt: TGTGCCAGCAGCGTAGGCGGACAGGGCTACGAGCAGTACTTC; CDR3aa: CASSVGGQGYEQYF